Following are 11 T cell receptor beta chains from one sample sequenced in a study of blood T cell repertoires in COVID-19. Assay used: immunoSEQ multiplex PCR; TCRdb lists only in-frame clones, some missing. This sample has some 340,000 clones; 85% occur once, and the top ten carry around 3.4%. Input material: peripheral blood. These receptors were taken from a young woman with acute or convalescent COVID-19.

This clone appeared a few times. V gene TRBV19 combines with J gene TRBJ1-1; 7 nucleotides line up with TRBD1. V shed 6 bases, J shed 4 bases, and the junction held 5 bases outside the gene matches. The CDR3 length is 13 residues. In germline, CDR1 is LNHDA, CDR2 SQIVND (reference sequence). The chain's CDR3 is CASRSPGGTEAFF. Written as DNA, the CDR3 is TGTGCCAGTAGGAGCCCAGGGGGCACTGAAGCTTTCTTT.

V is TRBV5-1 and J is TRBJ1-3; D is ambiguous. CDR3 length: 12 residues. CDR1 and CDR2 from the germline V gene are SGHRS and YFSETQ. The ends were cut back, 4 bases at V and 4 bases at J, with 6 bases in the middle. CDR3: CASSELGNTIYF. The CDR3, as DNA: TGCGCCAGCAGCGAACTAGGAAACACCATATATTTT.

This sequence joins TRBV7-2 and TRBJ2-7, with D uncertain. Germline V gene lookup returns CDR1 SGHTA and CDR2 FQGNSA. CDR3 length: 13 residues. Trimming removed 1 base at V and 3 bases at J, with 7 bases between. CDR3 in DNA: TGTGCCAGCAGCTTAGTTTCCGGCTACGAGCAGTACTTC. It encodes CASSLVSGYEQYF.

The J gene is TRBJ2-3, the V gene TRBV7-2, with D perhaps matching TRBD1 (6 bases). The CDR3 consists of 16 residues. From germline, CDR1 is SGHTA and CDR2 FQGNSA. Trimming took off 0 bases at V and 2 bases at J, with 12 bases between the two ends. The CDR3 sequence: CASSLAWTATTDTQYF. DNA for the CDR3: TGTGCCAGCAGCTTAGCGTGGACAGCCACCACAGATACGCAGTATTTT.

This chain links TRBV24-1 with TRBJ2-1; 10 nucleotides agree with TRBD1. The CDR3 length is 16 residues. With V trimmed by 2 bases and J by 7 bases, 7 bases remained unmatched. The germline gives CDR1 KGHDR, CDR2 SFDVKD. CDR3 in DNA: TGTGCCACCAGTGATTCCGGGACAGGGGTGGGTAATGAGCAGTTCTTC. Protein sequence: CATSDSGTGVGNEQFF.

The V gene is TRBV27, the J gene TRBJ1-1, with 7 positions matching TRBD1. The V gene's germline CDR1 is MNHEY and CDR2 SMNVEV (reference sequence). J was trimmed by 6 bases and V by 2 bases; bases with no gene match: 12. CDR3 length: 16 residues. CDR3 amino acids: CASSLRAGTARAEAFF. In DNA form, the CDR3 reads TGTGCCAGCAGTTTAAGGGCCGGGACAGCCAGGGCTGAAGCTTTCTTT.

This clone has just one count. This chain joins TRBV5-5 and TRBJ2-7; D might be TRBD2 (6 bases). The V end was cut by 2 bases, the J end by 1 base, with 16 bases between. In germline, CDR1 is SGHKS, CDR2 YYEKEE (reference sequence). CDR3 size: 16 residues. The CDR3 coding sequence is TGTGCCAGCAGCTTCACACGCGGGATTACATCCTACGAGCAGTACTTC. Translation gives CASSFTRGITSYEQYF.

This clone was seen a few times. The chain links TRBV6-2 or TRBV6-3 to TRBJ1-5; D perhaps matches TRBD1 (5 bases). The CDR3 runs 17 residues. CDR1 is MNHEY, CDR2 SVGEGT, per germline. V shed 2 bases and J shed 6 bases, with 20 bases lying between them. As DNA, the CDR3 is TGTGCCAGCAGTTACCGCCCCTACGGGGGTGGTACTCAGCCCCAGCATTTT. This translates into CASSYRPYGGGTQPQHF.

The chain uses TRBV2 and TRBJ2-7; D may be TRBD1 (6 bases). Trimming took off 2 bases at V and 3 bases at J, with 11 bases between the two ends. The germline V gene has CDR1 SNHLY and CDR2 FYNNEI. The CDR3 is 14 amino acids. The CDR3 here is CASSELPGDYEQYF. As DNA, the CDR3 is TGTGCCAGCAGTGAACTCCCAGGGGACTACGAGCAGTACTTC.

J is TRBJ2-3 and V is TRBV11-2, with TRBD2 matching over 10 bases. CDR1 is SGHAT and CDR2 is FQNNGV in the germline V gene. The CDR3 spans 16 residues. The V and J ends lost 3 bases and 4 bases, in that order; junction bases with no gene match: 7. The CDR3 nucleotides read TGTGCCAGCAGCTTTCGCCCTAGCGGGAGAGCAGATACGCAGTATTTT. This codes for CASSFRPSGRADTQYF.

This sequence joins TRBV5-1 and TRBJ1-6, with no clear D. Per the germline V gene, CDR1 is SGHRS and CDR2 is YFSETQ. V lost 0 bases and J 4 bases, leaving 8 bases between the germline ends. The length of the CDR3 is 15 residues. CDR3 sequence: CASSLVGIYNSPLHF. CDR3 sequence (DNA): TGCGCCAGCAGCTTGGTCGGGATATATAATTCACCCCTCCACTTT.